This T cell receptor (beta chain) was sequenced in a study of CD8 T cells in Susac syndrome. Study at large: Sequenced Susac syndrome patients included 5 or 6 with clinically active disease and about eight in remission. The Susac syndrome patients were therapy-naive, on corticosteroids, or on intravenous immunoglobulin alone at blood draw.

With random hexamers, 0.5 to 1 ug RNA was reverse transcribed. Multiplex PCR with immunoSEQ amplified the TCR beta CDR3 across 54 Vbeta and 13 Jbeta. Using its own MiXCR run on the immunoSEQ multiplex PCR reads, TCRdb lists one record per CDR3 protein. Of about 180,000 distinct CDR3 sequences detected, 90% to 95% appear once; the ten largest clones hold over 0.095%. Sample: CD4+ T cells from PBMCs. This TCR derives from a human donor with Susac syndrome.

The CDR3 is CSVGGGGNEKLFF. DNA of the CDR3: TGCAGCGTTGGTGGAGGAGGTAATGAAAAACTGTTTTTT. This chain joins TRBV29-1 and TRBJ1-4; D is undetermined. CDR3 length: 13 residues. V was trimmed by 4 bases and J by 4 bases, leaving 10 bases between them. Germline V CDR1 and CDR2: SQVTM, ANQGSEA.